One and the same sample provided the 28 T cell receptor beta chains below, sequenced in a study of blood T cell repertoires in COVID-19. Here immunoSEQ multiplex PCR was the method, and the copy in TCRdb shows in-frame clones only, minus some. The repertoire holds under 200,000 clones, with more than 70% as singletons. Sequenced material: peripheral blood. The receptors stem from a man aged 35-49 years with active or convalescent COVID-19.

The CDR3 sequence: CASIRSGTGGVVYGYTF. DNA of the CDR3: TGTGCCAGCATCCGTTCCGGGACAGGGGGCGTAGTCTATGGCTACACCTTC. V and J are TRBV28 and TRBJ1-2; 12 nucleotides agree with TRBD1. Trimming cost V 7 bases and J 4 bases; bases outside gene matches: 13. Per the germline V gene, CDR1 is MDHEN and CDR2 is SYDVKM. The CDR3 runs to 17 residues.

This sequence joins TRBV19 and TRBJ1-1; no reliable D call. The CDR3 runs to 15 residues. Trimming cost V 5 bases and J 1 base, with 14 bases left between them. Germline V gene sequence: CDR1 LNHDA, CDR2 SQIVND (reference sequence). The CDR3 DNA reads TGTGCCAGTAGTCTACTAGCTACAGCGAACACTGAAGCTTTCTTT. Translation gives CASSLLATANTEAFF.

J is TRBJ1-2 and V is TRBV13; possible D gene TRBD1, 6 bases. The germline V gene has CDR1 PRHDT and CDR2 FYEKMQ (reference sequence). This CDR3 has 16 residues. V was pared by 5 bases and J by 4 bases, with 20 bases between. The CDR3 region is CASSKAFMGTSYGYTF. The CDR3 nucleotides read TGTGCCAGCAGCAAAGCCTTTATGGGGACATCCTATGGCTACACCTTC.

CDR3 residues: CASTITTGVGGYTF. CDR3 bases: TGTGCCAGCACTATAACCACAGGGGTGGGCGGCTACACCTTC. The V gene is TRBV5-4, the J gene TRBJ1-2; the match to TRBD1 covers 7 bases. The CDR3 length is 14 residues. With V trimmed by 6 bases and J by 8 bases, 13 bases remained unmatched. In germline, CDR1 is SGHNT, CDR2 YYREEE (reference sequence).

This rearrangement joins TRBV3-1 (or the pseudogene TRBV3-2) to TRBJ2-7; maybe TRBD1 (5 bases). Germline CDR1 reads LGHDT; CDR2 reads YNNKEL (reference sequence). V was shortened by 1 base and J by 3 bases, with 13 bases between the two germline ends. This CDR3 spans 15 amino acids. CDR3 DNA sequence: TGTGCCAGCAGCCAAGTTGTGGGGCAAGGCTACGAGCAGTACTTC. Amino acids: CASSQVVGQGYEQYF.

The chain recombines TRBV19 with TRBJ2-4; 7 bases map to TRBD1. V dropped 9 bases and J dropped 5; count of bases not matched to a gene: 7. The length of the CDR3 is 13 residues. Germline lookup yields CDR1 LNHDA and CDR2 SQIVND (reference sequence). CDR3 region: CASETGVENIQYF. CDR3 DNA: TGTGCCAGCGAAACAGGGGTGGAAAACATTCAGTACTTC.

This chain joins TRBV19 and TRBJ1-2; no reliable D call. This CDR3 region has 12 residues. From germline, CDR1 is LNHDA and CDR2 SQIVND (reference sequence). V was cut by 4 bases and J by 5 bases, with 8 bases left in between. Here the CDR3 reads CASSTQVYGYTF. The CDR3 region has the DNA TGTGCCAGTAGTACCCAGGTTTATGGCTACACCTTC.

This chain links TRBV7-2 with TRBJ1-3; no firm D call. The CDR3 contains 13 residues. With 2 bases removed from V and 4 bases from J, the gap between germline ends came to 6 bases. Germline V lookup: CDR1 SGHTA, CDR2 FQGNSA. The CDR3 sequence: CASSLNRGNTIYF. The CDR3, as DNA: TGTGCCAGCAGCTTAAATAGAGGAAACACCATATATTTT.

This chain joins TRBV27 and TRBJ1-5, with 7 bases aligning to TRBD1. The junction had 1 base not matched to a gene; V was cut back by 2 bases and J by 0 bases. CDR3 length: 15 amino acids. Germline V gene data show CDR1 as MNHEY and CDR2 as SMNVEV (reference sequence). The CDR3 reads CASSLRTGSNQPQHF. The CDR3 DNA follows: TGTGCCAGCAGTTTAAGGACAGGTAGCAATCAGCCCCAGCATTTT.

This chain joins TRBV12-3 or TRBV12-4 and TRBJ1-4; D is ambiguous. V gave up 2 bases and J gave up 4 bases, with 5 bases separating them. The CDR3 has 13 residues. The CDR3 sequence is CASSLTDNEKLFF. The CDR3 DNA reads TGTGCCAGCAGTTTAACAGATAATGAAAAACTGTTTTTT.

The chain carries TRBV15 and TRBJ1-4; D uncertain. CDR1 and CDR2 from the germline V gene are LNHNV and YYDKDF (reference sequence). CDR3 length: 13 residues. The V gene lost 1 base and the J gene lost 3 bases, with 3 bases spanning the gap. CDR3 nucleotides: TGTGCCACCAGCAGAGGGCCTAATGAAAAACTGTTTTTT. It is translated as CATSRGPNEKLFF.

In this sample, this clone turned up once. This sequence joins TRBV29-1 and TRBJ2-5; 10 nucleotides agree with TRBD1. CDR1 is SQVTM and CDR2 is ANQGSEA in the germline V gene. The CDR3 spans 13 residues. The junction had 6 bases not matched to a gene; V was cut back by 6 bases and J by 5 bases. The CDR3 bases are TGCAGCGTGGAACCGGGACAGGGGGAGACCCAGTACTTC. Protein: CSVEPGQGETQYF. Full variable domain (missing parts from reference TRBV29-1 and TRBJ2-5): SAVISQKPSRDICQRGTSLTIQCQVDSQVTMMFWYRQQPGQSLTLIATANQGSEATYESGFVIDKFPISRPNLTFSTLTVSNMSPEDSSIYLCSVEPGQGETQYFGPGTRLLVL.

This chain connects TRBV7-2 to TRBJ1-3; 8 nucleotides match TRBD1. Per germline, CDR1 SGHTA and CDR2 FQGNSA. This CDR3 is built from 15 residues. The V and J ends lost 4 bases and 3 bases, in that order; junction bases with no gene match: 5. DNA of the CDR3: TGTGCCAGCAGCTCCCAGGGGGCGGATGGAAACACCATATATTTT. Residues: CASSSQGADGNTIYF.

The genes are TRBV7-6 and TRBJ1-5; 7 bases agree with TRBD1. This CDR3 is built from 14 residues. The V gene's germline CDR1 is SGHVS and CDR2 FNYEAQ. V lost 5 bases to trimming and J lost 2 bases; unmatched junction nucleotides: 3. The CDR3 nucleotides read TGTGCCAGCAGCCCCGGGACAGGCAATCAGCCCCAGCATTTT. This encodes CASSPGTGNQPQHF.

The rearrangement joins TRBV7-3 to TRBJ2-2, with 7 bases fitting TRBD1. Germline values: CDR1 SGHTA, CDR2 FQGTGA. CDR3 length: 15 residues. Losses at the gene ends were 4 bases for V and 7 bases for J; bases not matched to a gene: 9. The CDR3 sequence is CASSSQDRMIGELFF. Written as DNA, the CDR3 is TGTGCCAGCAGCTCCCAGGACAGGATGATCGGGGAGCTGTTTTTT.

The chain has TRBV7-2 and TRBJ1-1; unclear D gene. The germline V gene encodes CDR1 SGHTA and CDR2 FQGNSA. Trimming stripped 0 bases from V and 4 bases from J, with 15 bases between. This CDR3 has 16 residues. Here the CDR3 reads CASSLAVSGMGTEAFF. The CDR3 nucleotides read TGTGCCAGCAGCTTAGCGGTAAGCGGAATGGGCACTGAAGCTTTCTTT.

This clone was observed once. This chain links TRBV14 with TRBJ2-6; TRBD2 is a possible D gene (5 bases). Germline V gene lookup returns CDR1 SGHDN and CDR2 FVKESK. Trimming left V 4 bases short and J 1 base short, with 11 bases between. CDR3 length: 16 residues. CDR3 DNA: TGTGCCAGCAGCCCAATTGGGGAGTCTGGGGCCAACGTCCTGACTTTC. Translation: CASSPIGESGANVLTF.

The rearrangement uses TRBV7-9 and TRBJ1-1, with 7 positions matching TRBD1. The CDR3 is made up of 13 amino acids. V was pared by 6 bases and J by 4 bases, with 5 bases of the junction left unmatched. The germline V gene has CDR1 SEHNR and CDR2 FQNEAQ (reference sequence). CDR3 DNA sequence: TGTGCCAGCAGTTCAGGGGGGTCCACTGAAGCTTTCTTT. This gives the protein CASSSGGSTEAFF.

The chain combines TRBV15 with TRBJ1-5; D may be TRBD1 (5 bases). There are 17 residues in the CDR3. CDR1 is LNHNV, CDR2 YYDKDF, per germline (reference sequence). V lost 0 bases and J lost 3, with 15 bases in between. CDR3 DNA sequence: TGTGCCACCAGCAGAGATACGTTGGCAGGGCACAATCAGCCCCAGCATTTT. Residues: CATSRDTLAGHNQPQHF.

The V call is TRBV19, the J call TRBJ2-2, with D maybe TRBD1 (5 bases). CDR1 and CDR2 from the germline V gene are LNHDA and SQIVND (reference sequence). The CDR3 is 13 residues long. Trimming took 8 bases from V and 3 from J, leaving 10 bases between them. CDR3: CASLGRDTGELFF. CDR3 nucleotides: TGTGCCAGTTTGGGCAGGGACACCGGGGAGCTGTTTTTT.

The chain is built from TRBV5-1 and TRBJ1-1; 11 positions match TRBD1. Germline loops: CDR1 SGHRS, CDR2 YFSETQ. This CDR3 region has 17 residues. Germline trimming cut 4 bases from V and 3 bases from J; bases unmatched to any gene: 11. CDR3 in DNA: TGCGCCAGCAGCCCCCGGGACAGGGGGGTGTCAGACACTGAAGCTTTCTTT. Translated: CASSPRDRGVSDTEAFF. Looking up the rest from reference TRBV5-1 and TRBJ1-1 gives the full variable domain: KAGVTQTPRYLIKTRGQQVTLSCSPISGHRSVSWYQQTPGQGLQFLFEYFSETQRNKGNFPGRFSGRQFSNSRSEMNVSTLELGDSALYLCASSPRDRGVSDTEAFFGQGTRLTVV.

The gene calls are TRBV7-2 and TRBJ2-1; 14 bases line up with TRBD2. From germline, CDR1 is SGHTA and CDR2 FQGNSA. This CDR3 comprises 16 residues. V was pared by 5 bases and J by 8 bases, with 8 bases of the junction left unmatched. The CDR3 spells CASSQGTSGSSYEQFF. The CDR3 region has the DNA TGTGCCAGCAGCCAAGGGACTAGCGGGAGTTCGTATGAGCAGTTCTTC.

The rearrangement uses TRBV4-3 and TRBJ1-2; possibly TRBD1 for D (5 bases). V gave up 0 bases and J gave up 4 bases, with 12 bases separating them. Germline V gene sequence: CDR1 LGHNA, CDR2 YSLEER. The CDR3 is 15 amino acids. The CDR3 nucleotides are TGCGCCAGCAGCCAAGATTTCCAGGGTACCTATGGCTACACCTTC. Its translation: CASSQDFQGTYGYTF.

The rearrangement joins TRBV19 to TRBJ2-1; 9 positions match TRBD1. CDR1 LNHDA and CDR2 SQIVND come from the germline V gene (reference sequence). With 7 bases clipped from V and 3 bases from J, the junction kept 7 bases outside the gene matches. This CDR3 spans 15 amino acids. The CDR3 DNA follows: TGTGCCAGTAACCTTGGGACAGGGATCTACAATGAGCAGTTCTTC. It encodes CASNLGTGIYNEQFF.

V and J are TRBV4-1 and TRBJ2-1; TRBD1 aligns across 10 bases. V lost 6 bases, J lost 6 bases, and 8 bases stayed unmatched. The CDR3 covers 15 residues. The V gene's germline CDR1 is MGHRA and CDR2 YSYEKL. CDR3 in DNA: TGCGCCAGCAGACCGACCGGGACAGGGGCCAATGAGCAGTTCTTC. This translates into CASRPTGTGANEQFF.

This chain connects TRBV7-3 to TRBJ1-1; D is uncertain. V was pared by 2 bases and J by 1 base, with 8 bases between. Germline V CDR1 and CDR2: SGHTA, FQGTGA. This CDR3 comprises 14 residues. The CDR3 loop is CASSLLRGNTEAFF. CDR3 coding DNA: TGTGCCAGCAGCTTACTTCGGGGGAACACTGAAGCTTTCTTT.

V and J are TRBV11-2 and TRBJ1-3; D is unclear. Looked up from germline, CDR1 is SGHAT and CDR2 is FQNNGV. This CDR3 is built from 16 residues. Trimming left V 5 bases short and J 0 bases short, with 14 bases between. CDR3 DNA: TGTGCCAGCAGCCCCCCCGGGTTTTCCTCTGGAAACACCATATATTTT. It specifies CASSPPGFSSGNTIYF.

The chain carries TRBV19 and TRBJ2-2; D may be TRBD1 (5 bases). The CDR3 extends over 14 amino acids. Germline V gene sequence: CDR1 LNHDA, CDR2 SQIVND (reference sequence). V lost 7 bases to trimming and J lost 4 bases, with 13 bases between them. In nucleotides, the CDR3 is TGTGCCAGTATCGAAGACAGAACCACCGGGGAGCTGTTTTTT. The encoded protein is CASIEDRTTGELFF.